The 15 T cell receptor beta chains below come from one sample, sequenced in a study of blood T cell repertoires in COVID-19. Profiled with immunoSEQ multiplex PCR; TCRdb holds only in-frame clones, not every one. This repertoire shows fewer than 140,000 clones, approximately 80% found once; its top ten account for 11% to 15%. The sample taken for sequencing was peripheral blood. The source of these receptors is a woman aged 55-70 years with acute or convalescent COVID-19.

This rearrangement joins TRBV27 to TRBJ2-1; 9 bases are shared with TRBD2. Trimming removed 6 bases from V and 2 bases from J; junction bases left unmatched: 5. This CDR3 has 15 residues. Germline loops: CDR1 MNHEY, CDR2 SMNVEV (reference sequence). The CDR3 nucleotides are TGTGCCAGCAGATCCCCTAGCGGGGCCTACAATGAGCAGTTCTTC. It yields the protein CASRSPSGAYNEQFF.

In nucleotides, the CDR3 is TGTGCCAGCAGTGTTGATGGGGCGTTAGGGGTCGGCAACGAGCAGTTCTTC. Translating gives CASSVDGALGVGNEQFF. V usage is TRBV2 and J usage is TRBJ2-1; the D gene is possibly TRBD1 (5 bases). This CDR3 region has 17 residues. Per germline, CDR1 SNHLY and CDR2 FYNNEI. Trimming pared 4 bases from V and 10 bases from J, leaving 26 bases between.

V and J are TRBV7-2 and TRBJ1-4, with unresolved D. Trimming removed 5 bases at V and 7 bases at J, with 11 bases between. This CDR3 has 13 residues. CDR1 is SGHTA and CDR2 is FQGNSA in the germline V gene. The CDR3 is CASSLGPSEKLFF. The DNA for the CDR3 is TGTGCCAGCAGCCTCGGTCCGTCTGAAAAACTGTTTTTT.

This clone was observed once. This rearrangement joins TRBV30 to TRBJ2-1; 12 bases line up with TRBD2. Germline CDR1 reads GTSNPN; CDR2 reads SVGIG (reference sequence). V lost 3 bases to trimming and J lost 3 bases; unmatched junction nucleotides: 3. This CDR3 spans 15 amino acids. The CDR3 nucleotides read TGTGCCTGGAGAGGACTAGCGGGATTCTACAATGAGCAGTTCTTC. The encoded protein is CAWRGLAGFYNEQFF. Full variable domain (missing parts from reference TRBV30 and TRBJ2-1): SQTIHQWPATLVQPVGSPLSLECTVEGTSNPNLYWYRQAAGRGLQLLFYSVGIGQISSEVPQNLSASRPQDRQFILSSKKLLLSDSGFYLCAWRGLAGFYNEQFFGPGTRLTVL.

V gene TRBV30 combines with J gene TRBJ1-4; TRBD1 might be the D (6 bases). The CDR3 is 16 amino acids. Germline V gene data show CDR1 as GTSNPN and CDR2 as SVGIG (reference sequence). Trimming shortened V by 1 base and J by 8 bases, and 20 bases separated the two germline ends. The DNA for the CDR3 is TGTGCCTGGAGTGCCCTGGGGGGACGGGGGGCGGAAAAACTGTTTTTT. Protein product: CAWSALGGRGAEKLFF.

This clone was observed once. DNA of the CDR3: TGTGCCAGCAGTGTACGGTCCCATAGCAATCAGCCCCAGCATTTT. Translation: CASSVRSHSNQPQHF. The chain recombines TRBV28 with TRBJ1-5, with no clear D. The CDR3 is 15 amino acids. Trimming took off 5 bases at V and 0 bases at J, with 11 bases between the two ends. CDR1 MDHEN and CDR2 SYDVKM come from the germline V gene.

The chain carries TRBV12-3 or TRBV12-4 and TRBJ1-1, with D perhaps matching TRBD1 (5 bases). V shed 2 bases and J shed 3 bases, with 7 bases lying between them. This CDR3 has 13 amino acids. The CDR3 bases are TGTGCCAGCAGTTTACGGGGGGACACTGAAGCTTTCTTT. It codes for CASSLRGDTEAFF.

The rearrangement joins TRBV6-6 to TRBJ2-5; a weak D match, TRBD2 (6 bases). V lost 5 bases, J lost 0 bases, and 13 bases lay in between. The CDR3 is made up of 15 amino acids. Germline V gives CDR1 MNHNY, CDR2 SVGAGI (reference sequence). CDR3 DNA sequence: TGTGCCAGCAGTCAACCCCGGACTAACCAAGAGACCCAGTACTTC. Translating gives CASSQPRTNQETQYF.

The chain recombines TRBV27 with TRBJ1-1, with D tentatively TRBD1 (5 bases). Trimming stripped 5 bases from V and 3 bases from J, with 13 bases between. The CDR3 is made up of 14 amino acids. The germline CDR1 and CDR2 sequences are MNHEY and SMNVEV (reference sequence). CDR3: CASSPRGWDTEAFF. The CDR3 DNA is TGTGCCAGCAGTCCCCGGGGGTGGGACACTGAAGCTTTCTTT.

The sample holds a few counts of this clone. J is TRBJ1-4 and V is TRBV5-1; weak D call: TRBD1 (6 bases). Germline-derived CDR1 and CDR2 are SGHRS and YFSETQ. The CDR3 covers 18 residues. V lost 4 bases, J lost 1 base, and 20 bases lay in between. CDR3: CASSPGPGQGLTNEKLFF. As DNA, the CDR3 is TGCGCCAGCAGCCCTGGCCCCGGTCAGGGGTTAACTAATGAAAAACTGTTTTTT.

There are many counts of this clone. At the DNA level, this CDR3 is encoded by other sequences in the same sample as well. This chain connects TRBV6-5 to TRBJ1-1; the match to TRBD1 covers 10 bases. The CDR3 length is 14 residues. The V gene's germline CDR1 is MNHEY and CDR2 SVGAGI. The J segment lost 3 bases and the V segment lost 6 bases, leaving 4 bases of the junction unmatched. The CDR3, as DNA: TGTGCCAGCAGACGAGGACAGGGGGACACTGAAGCTTTCTTT. Protein product: CASRRGQGDTEAFF.

The rearrangement joins TRBV5-5 to TRBJ1-1; 8 bases are a match to TRBD1. The germline V gene has CDR1 SGHKS and CDR2 YYEKEE (reference sequence). The V and J ends lost 6 bases and 6 bases, in that order; junction bases with no gene match: 10. There are 14 residues in the CDR3. The CDR3 region has the DNA TGTGCCAGCAAAACAGGGACAGGAGGTCCTGAAGCTTTCTTT. This codes for CASKTGTGGPEAFF.

The J gene is TRBJ1-6, the V gene TRBV6-6; TRBD1 aligns across 11 bases. CDR1 is MNHNY and CDR2 is SVGAGI in the germline V gene (reference sequence). J was trimmed by 8 bases and V by 7 bases; bases with no gene match: 7. The length of the CDR3 is 15 residues. Written as DNA, the CDR3 is TGTGCCAGCAACGAGCCGGGACAGGGGGATTCACCCCTCCACTTT. This codes for CASNEPGQGDSPLHF.

This chain links TRBV5-4 with TRBJ2-3; a possible D gene is TRBD2 (7 bases). The CDR3 consists of 16 residues. The V gene's germline CDR1 is SGHNT and CDR2 YYREEE (reference sequence). With 4 bases removed from V and 1 base from J, the gap between germline ends came to 16 bases. The CDR3 region is CASSRGRGAGTDTQYF. The CDR3 DNA follows: TGTGCCAGCAGCAGAGGCCGGGGGGCAGGCACAGATACGCAGTATTTT.

The J gene is TRBJ1-5, the V gene TRBV20-1, with D possibly TRBD1 on 5 matching bases. The CDR3 length is 13 residues. CDR1 and CDR2 from the germline V gene are DFQATT and SNEGSKA (reference sequence). The ends were cut back, 3 bases at V and 7 bases at J, with 13 bases in the middle. As DNA, the CDR3 is TGCAGTGCTAGTCCGGGGGTTGCGCAGCCCCAGCATTTT. It is translated as CSASPGVAQPQHF.